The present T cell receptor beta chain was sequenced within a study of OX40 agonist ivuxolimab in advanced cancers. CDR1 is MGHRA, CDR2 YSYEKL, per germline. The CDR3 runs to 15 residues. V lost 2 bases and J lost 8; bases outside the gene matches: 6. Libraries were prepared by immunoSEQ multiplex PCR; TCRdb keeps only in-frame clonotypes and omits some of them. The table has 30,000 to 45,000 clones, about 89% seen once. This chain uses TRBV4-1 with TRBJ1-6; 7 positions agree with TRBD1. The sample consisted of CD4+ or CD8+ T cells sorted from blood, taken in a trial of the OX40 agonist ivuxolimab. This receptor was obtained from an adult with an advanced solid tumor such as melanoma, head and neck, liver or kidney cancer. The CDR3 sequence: CASSQTTGRDSPLHF. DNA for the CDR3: TGCGCCAGCAGCCAAACGACAGGGAGGGATTCACCCCTCCACTTT.